Following are 28 T cell receptor beta chains from one sample sequenced in a study of blood T cell repertoires in COVID-19. Sequenced by immunoSEQ multiplex PCR; TCRdb stores in-frame clones only, minus some. This table holds about 47,000 clones, 75% to 90% found once. Sequencing was carried out using peripheral blood. The receptors come from a man aged 55 to 69 with active COVID-19.

This sequence joins TRBV11-2 and TRBJ1-6; D is ambiguous. Germline CDR1 SGHAT, CDR2 FQNNGV. V lost 3 bases and J 14 bases, leaving 14 bases between the germline ends. This CDR3 has 13 amino acids. CDR3 region: CASSFGPRGTLHF. The CDR3, as DNA: TGTGCCAGCAGCTTCGGACCCCGAGGGACCCTCCACTTT.

This sequence joins TRBV6-5 and TRBJ2-3, with D possibly being TRBD2 (5 bases). V was cut by 6 bases and J by 3 bases, with 16 bases left in between. This CDR3 comprises 15 residues. Germline V gene sequence: CDR1 MNHEY, CDR2 SVGAGI. CDR3 residues: CASSPGGRGTDTQYF. CDR3 bases: TGTGCCAGCAGCCCCGGAGGCCGGGGAACAGATACGCAGTATTTT.

This sequence joins TRBV30 and TRBJ1-1, with TRBD1 as a possible D gene (5 bases). This CDR3 is built from 12 residues. V lost 4 bases and J 8 bases, leaving 14 bases between the germline ends. Germline loops: CDR1 GTSNPN, CDR2 SVGIG (reference sequence). As DNA, the CDR3 is TGTGCCTGGAACGCCCCGACAGACGAAGCTTTCTTT. Translation gives CAWNAPTDEAFF.

The chain combines TRBV9 with TRBJ2-1, with TRBD2 as a possible D gene (6 bases). V lost 0 bases, J lost 4 bases, and 11 bases lay in between. This CDR3 is built from 15 residues. Germline-derived CDR1 and CDR2 are SGDLS and YYNGEE. The CDR3 is CASSVGSGQYNEQFF. DNA of the CDR3: TGTGCCAGCAGCGTAGGTAGCGGCCAATACAATGAGCAGTTCTTC. The full variable domain, with the rest looked up from reference TRBV9 and TRBJ2-1, is DSGVTQTPKHLITATGQRVTLRCSPRSGDLSVYWYQQSLDQGLQFLIQYYNGEERAKGNILERFSAQQFPDLHSELNLSSLELGDSALYFCASSVGSGQYNEQFFGPGTRLTVL.

This chain joins TRBV13 and TRBJ1-6; 7 nucleotides line up with TRBD1. Trimming cost V 2 bases and J 3 bases; bases outside gene matches: 4. CDR1 and CDR2 from the germline V gene are PRHDT and FYEKMQ (reference sequence). The CDR3 consists of 16 residues. The CDR3 here is CASSLRTGFYNSPLHF. The CDR3 bases are TGTGCCAGCAGCTTACGGACAGGATTCTATAATTCACCCCTCCACTTT.

The gene calls are TRBV9 and TRBJ2-3; weak D call: TRBD2 (6 bases). Between the trimmed V and J ends, which lost 1 base and 1 base, there was a span of 19 bases. This CDR3 comprises 18 residues. Looked up from germline, CDR1 is SGDLS and CDR2 is YYNGEE. The CDR3 DNA is TGTGCCAGCAGCGTAAGTAAGGCGCGACTAGTCGGCACAGATACGCAGTATTTT. Its translation is CASSVSKARLVGTDTQYF.

The gene calls are TRBV7-9 and TRBJ1-2; D perhaps matches TRBD1 (6 bases). The CDR3 has 15 residues. Germline lookup yields CDR1 SEHNR and CDR2 FQNEAQ (reference sequence). Trimming took 4 bases from V and 4 from J, leaving 16 bases between them. The CDR3 sequence is CASSSRDISRYGYTF. The DNA for the CDR3 is TGTGCCAGCAGCTCCCGGGACATTTCGCGCTATGGCTACACCTTC.

This clone appeared a single time. This chain connects TRBV6-5 to TRBJ1-4; perhaps TRBD1 as D (5 bases). The germline V gene encodes CDR1 MNHEY and CDR2 SVGAGI. V lost 7 bases and J lost 0, with 9 bases in between. The CDR3 covers 14 residues. CDR3 coding DNA: TGTGCCAGCATGACGGGGGCAACTAATGAAAAACTGTTTTTT. It is translated as CASMTGATNEKLFF.

The chain recombines TRBV7-6 with TRBJ1-4, with TRBD1 as a possible D gene (5 bases). The V gene's germline CDR1 is SGHVS and CDR2 FNYEAQ. The CDR3 is made up of 15 amino acids. V gave up 0 bases and J gave up 7 bases, with 12 bases separating them. This CDR3 is CASSLAQGSGEKLFF. CDR3 nucleotide sequence: TGTGCCAGCAGCTTAGCCCAGGGATCGGGTGAAAAACTGTTTTTT. Drawing the rest from reference TRBV7-6 and TRBJ1-4, the complete variable domain is GAGVSQSPRYKVTKRGQDVALRCDPISGHVSLYWYRQALGQGPEFLTYFNYEAQQDKSGLPNDRFSAERPEGSISTLTIQRTEQRDSAMYRCASSLAQGSGEKLFFGSGTQLSVL.

The CDR3 DNA follows: TGTGCCAGCAGTCGACAGGGGGGAGATACGCAGTATTTT. Protein sequence: CASSRQGGDTQYF. This chain connects TRBV6-5 to TRBJ2-3; 9 nucleotides agree with TRBD1. V gave up 5 bases and J gave up 5 bases; unmatched junction bases: 2. Germline CDR1 MNHEY, CDR2 SVGAGI. This CDR3 has 13 residues.

The rearrangement joins TRBV28 to TRBJ2-3; TRBD2 matches 7 bases. The CDR3 consists of 15 residues. The trim removed 8 bases at V and 6 bases at J, leaving 14 bases unmatched. Germline assignment: CDR1 MDHEN and CDR2 SYDVKM. CDR3 nucleotide sequence: TGTGCCAGCGGGAAGCGGGACTCCCCCCATGATACGCAGTATTTT. Protein product: CASGKRDSPHDTQYF.

The chain joins TRBV27 to TRBJ2-7; the match to TRBD1 covers 7 bases. Germline values: CDR1 MNHEY, CDR2 SMNVEV (reference sequence). With V trimmed by 0 bases and J by 7 bases, 15 bases remained unmatched. CDR3 length equals 17 residues. The CDR3 region has the DNA TGTGCCAGCAGTTTATCGGTCTATCGGGACAGAACGGGGGAGCAGTACTTC. Protein product: CASSLSVYRDRTGEQYF.

The sample holds one count of this clone. CDR3 sequence (DNA): TGCGCCAGCAGCTTGGGCGGGAGAACCTACAATGAGCAGTTCTTC. It codes for CASSLGGRTYNEQFF. The gene calls are TRBV5-1 and TRBJ2-1; 7 nucleotides match TRBD2. CDR1 SGHRS and CDR2 YFSETQ come from the germline V gene. V was clipped by 0 bases and J by 2 bases; unmatched bases: 2. The CDR3 sequence is 15 residues long.

The J gene is TRBJ1-2, the V gene TRBV28; tentative D call: TRBD1 (6 bases). The CDR3 is 13 amino acids. V was cut by 5 bases and J by 6 bases, with 13 bases left in between. CDR1 MDHEN and CDR2 SYDVKM come from the germline V gene. The CDR3 loop is CASSKNRANGYTF. CDR3 DNA sequence: TGTGCCAGCAGTAAAAACAGGGCCAATGGCTACACCTTC.

The V call is TRBV5-1, the J call TRBJ2-2; perhaps TRBD1 as D (6 bases). This CDR3 comprises 15 residues. Germline V gene lookup returns CDR1 SGHRS and CDR2 YFSETQ. V lost 0 bases and J 3 bases, leaving 9 bases between the germline ends. The CDR3 loop reads CASSLDGGDTGELFF. CDR3 nucleotide sequence: TGCGCCAGCAGCTTGGATGGGGGCGACACCGGGGAGCTGTTTTTT.

The CDR3 protein is CASSHTGANSPLHF. CDR3 sequence (DNA): TGTGCCAGCAGCCATACAGGAGCAAATTCACCCCTCCACTTT. The chain links TRBV7-3 to TRBJ1-6; D is possibly TRBD1 (5 bases). Germline CDR1 and CDR2: SGHTA and FQGTGA. The CDR3 consists of 14 residues. V was trimmed by 5 bases and J by 7 bases, leaving 12 bases between them.

This rearrangement joins TRBV14 to TRBJ1-3; D not resolved. The CDR3 contains 15 residues. The V gene's germline CDR1 is SGHDN and CDR2 FVKESK. Trimming left V 1 base short and J 4 bases short, with 11 bases between. The CDR3 nucleotides are TGTGCCAGCAGCCAAGTCCGGGGTGTCGGAAACACCATATATTTT. Protein product: CASSQVRGVGNTIYF.

This chain connects TRBV6-5 to TRBJ2-3; 8 bases agree with TRBD2. The length of the CDR3 is 14 residues. Germline values: CDR1 MNHEY, CDR2 SVGAGI. With 6 bases clipped from V and 2 bases from J, the junction kept 4 bases outside the gene matches. The CDR3 region has the DNA TGTGCCAGCAGGGTTAGCGGGGCCACAGATACGCAGTATTTT. Its translation is CASRVSGATDTQYF.

This clone was seen only once. The J gene is TRBJ2-3, the V gene TRBV19, with TRBD2 matching 12 bases. Germline loops: CDR1 LNHDA, CDR2 SQIVND (reference sequence). The CDR3 is made up of 16 amino acids. The V and J ends lost 3 bases and 5 bases, in that order; junction bases with no gene match: 6. As DNA, the CDR3 is TGTGCCAGTAGTATGGCTAGCGGGGGGGCTGGAGATACGCAGTATTTT. Its protein product is CASSMASGGAGDTQYF.

The chain has TRBV5-1 and TRBJ2-1, with 8 bases lining up with TRBD2. This CDR3 has 15 residues. V dropped 6 bases and J dropped 5; count of bases not matched to a gene: 10. The germline V gene has CDR1 SGHRS and CDR2 YFSETQ. For the CDR3, the DNA is TGCGCCAGCACACCGGGAGGGCCGGTCAACAATGAGCAGTTCTTC. It is translated as CASTPGGPVNNEQFF.

V gene TRBV11-2 combines with J gene TRBJ2-5; D not resolved. The CDR3 loop spans 11 amino acids. Germline-derived CDR1 and CDR2 are SGHAT and FQNNGV. V gave up 2 bases and J gave up 5 bases, with 3 bases separating them. The CDR3 coding sequence is TGTGCCAGCAGCTTACTCGAGACCCAGTACTTC. This gives the protein CASSLLETQYF.

A single count supports this clone. The chain couples TRBV15 to TRBJ1-2, with D unresolved. CDR1 LNHNV and CDR2 YYDKDF come from the germline V gene (reference sequence). Trimming pared 3 bases from V and 4 bases from J, leaving 21 bases between. The CDR3 runs 17 residues. CDR3 in DNA: TGTGCCACCAGCAGCAGCGGCGGCCTCCTCCGGGGCTATGGCTACACCTTC. It encodes CATSSSGGLLRGYGYTF.

This clone is a singleton in its sample. The rearrangement uses TRBV5-1 and TRBJ2-3; TRBD2 agrees at 10 bases. The germline V gene encodes CDR1 SGHRS and CDR2 YFSETQ. This CDR3 is 18 amino acids long. The J segment lost 1 base and the V segment lost 0 bases, leaving 8 bases of the junction unmatched. The CDR3 loop reads CASSLGMVGLAGTDTQYF. CDR3 DNA: TGCGCCAGCAGCTTGGGGATGGTCGGACTAGCGGGCACAGATACGCAGTATTTT.

The chain employs TRBV21-1 and TRBJ2-7; the D call in the table, TRBD2, was not verified against the DNA. TRBV21-1 is termed a pseudogene. The CDR3 runs to 20 residues. The CDR3 loop reads CASSKGLAGEIPERRGQQYF. In nucleotides, the CDR3 is TGTGCCAGCAGCAAAGGACTAGCGGGAGAAATCCCCGAGAGGAGAGGACAGCAGTACTTC.

This clone showed up just a few times. The chain is built from TRBV10-3 and TRBJ2-3; 11 nucleotides match TRBD2. The V gene end was trimmed by 6 bases and the J gene end by 2 bases; junction bases not matched to a gene: 16. The CDR3 has 19 amino acids. Germline lookup yields CDR1 ENHRY and CDR2 SYGVKD. CDR3 DNA: TGTGCCATCAGACCCCACTCGGACCTAGCGGGGGGTTCCACAGATACGCAGTATTTT. This encodes CAIRPHSDLAGGSTDTQYF.

Only a few counts were recorded for this clone. J is TRBJ2-7 and V is TRBV18; 10 bases fit TRBD1. V dropped 3 bases and J dropped 0; count of bases not matched to a gene: 2. The CDR3 runs to 15 residues. Germline loops: CDR1 KGHSH, CDR2 LQKENI. CDR3 protein: CASSPTGGRSYEQYF. The CDR3 region has the DNA TGTGCCAGCTCACCGACAGGGGGCCGCTCCTACGAGCAGTACTTC. The full variable domain, completed using reference TRBV18 and TRBJ2-7, is NAGVMQNPRHLVRRRGQEARLRCSPMKGHSHVYWYRQLPEEGLKFMVYLQKENIIDESGMPKERFSAEFPKEGPSILRIQQVVRGDSAAYFCASSPTGGRSYEQYFGPGTRLTVT.

This chain links TRBV2 with TRBJ2-1; 7 nucleotides agree with TRBD1. Germline loops: CDR1 SNHLY, CDR2 FYNNEI. V lost 6 bases to trimming and J lost 5 bases; unmatched junction nucleotides: 4. This CDR3 is 13 amino acids long. The CDR3 DNA reads TGTGCCAGCAGGGGGACAGTACACAATGAGCAGTTCTTC. Its translation: CASRGTVHNEQFF.

The chain is built from TRBV19 and TRBJ1-2; D is unresolved. Trimming cost V 6 bases and J 0 bases, with 17 bases left between them. CDR1 is LNHDA, CDR2 SQIVND, per germline (reference sequence). The CDR3 sequence is 16 residues long. The CDR3 loop is CASSRGPLITNYGYTF. In DNA form, the CDR3 reads TGTGCCAGTAGCCGAGGCCCCTTGATAACTAACTATGGCTACACCTTC.